This is a list of T cell receptor beta chains from one sample in a study of T cell responses to AZD1222 COVID-19 vaccine. Repertoires were generated with immunoSEQ multiplex PCR, while TCRdb's copy carries only in-frame clones and drops some. The data contain about 100,000 clones, approximately 90% of them singletons. Specimen: peripheral blood, collected on day 0 of AZD1222 vaccination. The receptors here all came from an adult in good health. Each CDR3 is given with its conserved first and last residue. Each record gives: D gene, V gene, J gene, clone size, CDR3 protein, CDR3 DNA. The D gene is left open where the match is weak. Size values are once, few and many counts, or a class for expanded clones, and some rows have none.

>-|TRBV19|TRBJ1-1|-
CASSIREGGAFF
TGTGCCAGTAGTATACGTGAGGGGGGAGCTTTCTTT
>-|TRBV18|TRBJ1-4|once
CASSPGEVEKNEKLFF
TGTGCCAGCTCACCGGGGGAGGTCGAAAAGAATGAAAAACTGTTTTTT
>-|TRBV7-2|TRBJ2-5|-
CASSFLSGEETQYF
TGTGCCAGCAGCTTTCTCTCGGGAGAGGAGACCCAGTACTTC
>-|TRBV2|TRBJ2-7|-
CASSEWGRNYEQYF
TGTGCCAGCAGTGAATGGGGGCGAAACTACGAGCAGTACTTC
>-|TRBV12-3/TRBV12-4|TRBJ2-7|-
CASSLQGIDEQYF
TGTGCCAGCAGTCTCCAGGGGATCGACGAGCAGTACTTC
>-|TRBV6-4|TRBJ2-5|-
CASSVADETQYF
TGTGCCAGCAGTGTAGCGGATGAGACCCAGTACTTC
>-|TRBV3-1/TRBV3-2|TRBJ2-7|-
CASSQQGTSYEQYF
TGTGCCAGCAGCCAACAGGGGACCTCCTACGAGCAGTACTTC
>-|TRBV5-1|TRBJ1-1|few
CASSLASDGTEAFF
TGCGCCAGCAGCTTGGCGTCGGATGGGACTGAAGCTTTCTTT
>-|TRBV12-3/TRBV12-4|TRBJ2-3|-
CASREITDTQYF
TGTGCCAGCAGGGAGATCACAGATACGCAGTATTTT
>-|TRBV12-3/TRBV12-4|TRBJ1-4|-
CASRTGLAEKLFF
TGTGCCAGCAGGACGGGGTTGGCTGAAAAACTGTTTTTT
>TRBD1|TRBV5-4|TRBJ2-7|-
CASSTGTGINEQYF
TGTGCCAGCAGTACCGGGACAGGGATCAACGAGCAGTACTTC
>-|TRBV19|TRBJ1-2|-
CASSRAGEDYYGYTF
TGTGCCAGTAGTAGGGCGGGGGAGGACTACTATGGCTACACCTTC
>-|TRBV5-1|TRBJ2-2|-
CASSLGRLGELFF
TGCGCCAGCAGCTTGGGACGGCTCGGGGAGCTGTTTTTT
>-|TRBV3-1/TRBV3-2|TRBJ2-7|-
CASSQRGSYEQYF
TGTGCCAGCAGCCAAAGGGGCTCCTACGAGCAGTACTTC
>-|TRBV15|TRBJ2-5|once
CATSLYSGGGRQETQYF
TGTGCCACCAGCTTATATAGTGGGGGGGGCAGGCAAGAGACCCAGTACTTC
>TRBD2|TRBV19|TRBJ2-2|-
CASSGPGLAANTGELFF
TGTGCCAGTAGTGGGCCGGGACTAGCGGCAAACACCGGGGAGCTGTTTTTT
>-|TRBV2|TRBJ1-3|-
CASTQQHSGNTIYF
TGTGCCAGCACCCAACAGCACTCTGGAAACACCATATATTTT
>-|TRBV12-3/TRBV12-4|TRBJ1-1|-
CASSLMGKTEAFF
TGTGCCAGCAGTTTAATGGGAAAAACTGAAGCTTTCTTT
>-|TRBV2|TRBJ1-2|-
CASSPGPSGYTF
TGTGCCAGCAGTCCGGGGCCTAGTGGCTACACCTTC
>-|TRBV3-1/TRBV3-2|TRBJ2-1|-
CASSPDIVPTGRNEQFF
TGTGCCAGCAGCCCCGACATAGTCCCCACGGGGCGGAATGAGCAGTTCTTC
>-|TRBV19|TRBJ2-3|-
CASSGLSGGFSTDTQYF
TGTGCCAGTAGTGGATTATCAGGGGGGTTTAGCACAGATACGCAGTATTTT
>-|TRBV5-1|TRBJ2-2|-
CASSLVLVGANTGELFF
TGCGCCAGCAGCTTGGTACTAGTGGGGGCGAACACCGGGGAGCTGTTTTTT
>-|TRBV6-5|TRBJ2-7|-
CASSHVYDHSYEQYF
TGTGCCAGCAGCCACGTCTATGATCACTCCTACGAGCAGTACTTC
>TRBD1|TRBV25-1|TRBJ2-7|-
CASSDNRGIYEQYF
TGTGCCAGCAGTGATAACAGGGGGATTTACGAGCAGTACTTC
>-|TRBV6-5|TRBJ2-7|-
CASSYAESSYEQYF
TGTGCCAGCAGTTACGCGGAGAGCTCCTACGAGCAGTACTTC